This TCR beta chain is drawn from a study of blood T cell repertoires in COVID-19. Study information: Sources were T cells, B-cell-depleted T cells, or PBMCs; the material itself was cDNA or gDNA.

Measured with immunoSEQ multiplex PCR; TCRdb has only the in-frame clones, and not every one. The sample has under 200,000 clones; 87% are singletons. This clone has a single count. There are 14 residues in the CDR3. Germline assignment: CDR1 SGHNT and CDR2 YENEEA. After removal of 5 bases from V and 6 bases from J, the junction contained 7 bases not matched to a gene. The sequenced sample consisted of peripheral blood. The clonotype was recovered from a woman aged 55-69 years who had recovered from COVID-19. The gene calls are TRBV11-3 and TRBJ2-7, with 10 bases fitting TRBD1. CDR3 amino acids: CASSPDRGRSEQYF. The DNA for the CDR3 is TGTGCCAGCAGCCCCGACAGGGGGCGAAGCGAGCAGTACTTC.